This T cell receptor beta chain appears in the sequencing data of a study of blood T cell repertoires in COVID-19. This CDR3 is built from 13 residues. Trimming stripped 5 bases from V and 7 bases from J, with 14 bases between. Germline V gene sequence: CDR1 LGHDT, CDR2 YNNKEL (reference sequence). The data were produced by immunoSEQ multiplex PCR, yet TCRdb's version contains in-frame clones alone and is incomplete. The sample lists about 230,000 clones; roughly 84% were seen once. The specimen sequenced was peripheral blood. This receptor was obtained from a woman over 75 with active or convalescent COVID-19. The chain couples TRBV3-1 (or the pseudogene TRBV3-2) to TRBJ1-2; TRBD1 is a possible D gene (6 bases). The CDR3 coding sequence is TGTGCCAGCAGCATCACAGGGCAGGGTGGCTACACCTTC. It yields the protein CASSITGQGGYTF.